This TCR beta chain was recorded in a study of graft-versus-host responses after intestinal transplantation. Study as a whole: Multivisceral, liver-intestinal, or isolated intestinal transplants were performed in recipients. Anti-thymocyte globulin was used for induction in all recipients, who then took tacrolimus and steroids for approximately 3 years. Findings and caveats of the study: Recipient marrow showed GvH clones, some seen first in ileum or blood. Early post-transplant declines in HvG were associated with peak levels of circulating GvH clones.

Here immunoSEQ multiplex PCR was the method, and the copy in TCRdb shows in-frame clones only, minus some. The profile covers about 110,000 clones, with 90% to 95% appearing a single time and under 1.5% taken by the ten largest. With regard to this clone: Its antigen remains unknown.

V shed 5 bases and J shed 4 bases, with 12 bases lying between them. Germline loops: CDR1 MNHEY, CDR2 SMNVEV (reference sequence). The CDR3 runs 14 residues. The chain couples TRBV27 to TRBJ2-1, with D perhaps TRBD2 (6 bases). The sequence came from a human donor who was the organ donor for an intestinal transplant. Sequencing used unstimulated CD8+ T cells sorted from spleen or lymph node cells, obtained before transplant. This CDR3 reads CASSRQGLYNEQFF. CDR3 DNA: TGTGCCAGCAGTAGGCAGGGACTTTACAATGAGCAGTTCTTC.